These 21 T cell receptor beta chains were all obtained from the same sample, sequenced in a study of T cells in tumors after PD-1 blockade. Here immunoSEQ multiplex PCR was the method, and the copy in TCRdb shows in-frame clones only, minus some. Of 4,500 to 6,000 clones in the sample, 65% to 80% are singletons; the top ten hold roughly 31%. The sample was tumor tissue, taken before anti-PD-1 treatment. Receptor source: a human donor with cutaneous squamous cell carcinoma.

In this sample, this clone is medium-sized. V and J are TRBV2 and TRBJ1-6; D is undetermined. Germline V lookup: CDR1 SNHLY, CDR2 FYNNEI. Trimming stripped 6 bases from V and 7 bases from J, with 7 bases between. The CDR3 length is 12 residues. The CDR3, as DNA: TGTGCCAGCAGCTCAGAGAATTCACCCCTCCACTTT. Protein sequence: CASSSENSPLHF.

The V gene is TRBV24-1, the J gene TRBJ2-1, with D possibly being TRBD1 or TRBD2 (5 bases each). CDR1 is KGHDR, CDR2 SFDVKD, per germline. V lost 3 bases to trimming and J lost 7 bases, with 18 bases between them. CDR3 length: 16 amino acids. This CDR3 reads CATSDPLTRAGNEQFF. CDR3 sequence (DNA): TGTGCCACCAGTGATCCCCTGACGCGGGCAGGGAATGAGCAGTTCTTC.

V usage is TRBV6-5 and J usage is TRBJ1-5; D is possibly TRBD1 (5 bases). Germline CDR1 MNHEY, CDR2 SVGAGI. The CDR3 is made up of 12 amino acids. Trimming shortened V by 6 bases and J by 4 bases, and 7 bases separated the two germline ends. The CDR3 DNA reads TGTGCCAGCAGGGGGCCGAATCAGCCCCAGCATTTT. This translates into CASRGPNQPQHF.

This clone was found once. This sequence joins TRBV19 and TRBJ1-5, with D perhaps matching TRBD1 (6 bases). V lost 3 bases, J lost 7 bases, and 13 bases lay in between. The germline V gene encodes CDR1 LNHDA and CDR2 SQIVND (reference sequence). The CDR3 consists of 14 residues. The DNA of the CDR3 is TGTGCCAGTAGTATCGGGCAGGGGAGGCAGCCCCAGCATTTT. Its protein product is CASSIGQGRQPQHF. Full variable domain (rest looked up from reference TRBV19 and TRBJ1-5): DGGITQSPKYLFRKEGQNVTLSCEQNLNHDAMYWYRQDPGQGLRLIYYSQIVNDFQKGDIAEGYSVSREKKESFPLTVTSAQKNPTAFYLCASSIGQGRQPQHFGDGTRLSIL.

The V and J genes are TRBV7-2 and TRBJ2-3, with D possibly TRBD1 on 6 matching bases. The ends were cut back, 5 bases at V and 4 bases at J, with 16 bases in the middle. Germline V CDR1 and CDR2: SGHTA, FQGNSA. The CDR3 spans 15 residues. This chain's CDR3 is CASSPQGNKADTQYF. The CDR3 DNA sequence: TGTGCCAGCAGCCCCCAGGGGAATAAGGCAGATACGCAGTATTTT.

The J gene is TRBJ2-1, the V gene TRBV3-1 (or the pseudogene TRBV3-2), with 13 bases identical to TRBD2. The V gene end was trimmed by 6 bases and the J gene end by 4 bases; junction bases not matched to a gene: 0. The CDR3 runs to 14 residues. Germline V CDR1 and CDR2: LGHDT, YNNKEL (reference sequence). The CDR3, as DNA: TGTGCCAGCAGGACTAGCGGGGGGTACAATGAGCAGTTCTTC. Protein product: CASRTSGGYNEQFF.

V usage is TRBV25-1 and J usage is TRBJ2-1; 9 bases line up with TRBD2. The CDR3 has 16 residues. V shed 5 bases, J shed 9 bases, and the junction held 14 bases outside the gene matches. CDR1 MGHDK and CDR2 SYGVNS come from the germline V gene. The CDR3 DNA reads TGTGCCAGCAGTAAAAGTAGTCGCGGGGGGGCGGGTGAGCAGTTCTTC. Protein: CASSKSSRGGAGEQFF.

The chain employs TRBV6-1 and TRBJ1-1, with D unresolved. Looked up from germline, CDR1 is MNHNS and CDR2 is SASEGT. The V end was cut by 0 bases, the J end by 0 bases, with 11 bases between. This CDR3 is built from 16 residues. The CDR3, as DNA: TGTGCCAGCAGTGAAGCGGTAGTAAGATTGAACACTGAAGCTTTCTTT. Its protein is CASSEAVVRLNTEAFF.

This clone appeared once. The rearrangement links TRBV27 to TRBJ1-5, with no clear D. CDR1 and CDR2 (germline): MNHEY, SMNVEV (reference sequence). The length of the CDR3 is 13 residues. Between the trimmed V and J ends, which lost 5 bases and 6 bases, there was a span of 11 bases. The CDR3 loop reads CASSNFSGQPQHF. The CDR3 nucleotides read TGTGCCAGCAGTAACTTCAGTGGTCAGCCCCAGCATTTT.

By sample fraction, this clone is medium-sized. The rearrangement uses TRBV9 and TRBJ2-5; 8 nucleotides match TRBD1. CDR3 length: 15 residues. V lost 4 bases to trimming and J lost 5 bases; unmatched junction nucleotides: 10. CDR1 SGDLS and CDR2 YYNGEE come from the germline V gene. The CDR3 bases are TGTGCCAGCAGCTTAAGGACAGGGATCACGGAGACCCAGTACTTC. Its translation is CASSLRTGITETQYF.

This rearrangement joins TRBV7-9 to TRBJ1-1; D remains ambiguous. CDR3 size: 13 residues. Trimming took 5 bases from V and 2 from J, leaving 9 bases between them. Germline loops: CDR1 SEHNR, CDR2 FQNEAQ (reference sequence). The CDR3 bases are TGTGCCAGCAGCGGCACAGTCAACACTGAAGCTTTCTTT. Its protein is CASSGTVNTEAFF.

V and J are TRBV29-1 and TRBJ2-1; TRBD1 might be the D (5 bases). V shed 4 bases and J shed 1 base, with 8 bases lying between them. This CDR3 has 13 residues. The germline V gene encodes CDR1 SQVTM and CDR2 ANQGSEA. The CDR3 DNA reads TGCAGCGTTGGGGGCCCGTCCTACAATGAGCAGTTCTTC. Its protein is CSVGGPSYNEQFF.

This rearrangement joins TRBV19 to TRBJ1-5; D perhaps matches TRBD1 (5 bases). Per germline, CDR1 LNHDA and CDR2 SQIVND (reference sequence). The CDR3 is made up of 13 amino acids. The ends were cut back, 5 bases at V and 3 bases at J, with 8 bases in the middle. This chain's CDR3 is CASSDRINQPQHF. In nucleotides, the CDR3 is TGTGCCAGTAGTGACAGAATCAATCAGCCCCAGCATTTT.

This rearrangement joins TRBV20-1 to TRBJ1-2; unclear D gene. Trimming took off 6 bases at V and 6 bases at J, with 11 bases between the two ends. Germline V gives CDR1 DFQATT, CDR2 SNEGSKA (reference sequence). The CDR3 loop spans 11 amino acids. The CDR3 nucleotides read TGCAGTGCCGCGCAGGAGAATGGCTACACCTTC. Encoded protein: CSAAQENGYTF.

This clone occurred once. V usage is TRBV10-1 and J usage is TRBJ2-1; D unresolved. The CDR3 consists of 13 residues. V lost 0 bases and J 7 bases, leaving 7 bases between the germline ends. Germline assignment: CDR1 WNHNN and CDR2 SYGVQD (reference sequence). The CDR3 DNA is TGCGCCAGCAGTGAGTCGAGCCCTAATGAGCAGTTCTTC. This encodes CASSESSPNEQFF.

This clone was seen only once. The V call is TRBV6-5, the J call TRBJ1-3; weak D call: TRBD1 (5 bases). Trimming removed 9 bases at V and 2 bases at J, with 17 bases between. The CDR3 contains 15 residues. CDR1 is MNHEY and CDR2 is SVGAGI in the germline V gene. The CDR3 region is CASSRGVIAGNTIYF. The CDR3, as DNA: TGTGCCAGTTCACGGGGGGTGATTGCTGGAAACACCATATATTTT.

In its sample, this clone ranks as medium-sized. V is TRBV6-5 and J is TRBJ1-6; no reliable D call. This CDR3 is built from 12 residues. The germline V and J ends were trimmed by 6 bases and 4 bases, with 4 bases remaining between them. The germline CDR1 and CDR2 sequences are MNHEY and SVGAGI. The CDR3 loop is CASREYNSPLHF. The CDR3 DNA reads TGTGCCAGCAGGGAGTATAATTCACCCCTCCACTTT.

This clone was detected only a few times. This chain uses TRBV3-1 (or the pseudogene TRBV3-2) with TRBJ2-1; 8 positions agree with TRBD2. This CDR3 is built from 16 residues. V lost 1 base and J lost 4; bases outside the gene matches: 6. Germline CDR1 is LGHDT and CDR2 is YNNKEL (reference sequence). As DNA, the CDR3 is TGTGCCAGCAGCCAAGGGCGGCGGGGGGCGTACAATGAGCAGTTCTTC. Protein sequence: CASSQGRRGAYNEQFF.

The chain has TRBV18 and TRBJ2-7; the D gene is possibly TRBD2 (6 bases). Germline V gene sequence: CDR1 KGHSH, CDR2 LQKENI. The CDR3 sequence is 13 residues long. Deletions cut 0 bases from V and 3 bases from J, with 6 bases between. The CDR3 DNA is TGTGCCAGCTCACCACCCGGGGGCTACGAGCAGTACTTC. Its translation is CASSPPGGYEQYF.

The chain combines TRBV28 with TRBJ2-7; TRBD1 agrees at 10 bases. The V gene end was trimmed by 5 bases and the J gene end by 5 bases; junction bases not matched to a gene: 6. This CDR3 contains 14 residues. Germline V CDR1 and CDR2: MDHEN, SYDVKM. CDR3 sequence: CASSTGTGVNEQYF. CDR3 bases: TGTGCCAGCAGTACCGGGACAGGGGTAAACGAGCAGTACTTC.

The table lists this clone with a few counts. The V and J genes are TRBV4-1 and TRBJ1-1; D is ambiguous. This CDR3 has 14 residues. Germline V gene data show CDR1 as MGHRA and CDR2 as YSYEKL. The V gene lost 4 bases and the J gene lost 3 bases, with 12 bases spanning the gap. This chain's CDR3 is CASSPQVGDTEAFF. For the CDR3, the DNA is TGCGCCAGCAGCCCCCAGGTGGGAGACACTGAAGCTTTCTTT.